The 3 T cell receptor beta chains presented below share a single source sample, sequenced in a study of T cells after yellow fever vaccination. MiXCR, applied by TCRdb to the 5' RACE reads, yields one record per CDR3 protein. The table has 170,000 or so distinct CDR3 sequences, 6.2% seen once. The sequenced sample was CD4+ T cells sorted from PBMCs, obtained on the day of the first yellow fever vaccination. The receptors here all came from a man aged 18 to 29 who received the YFV17D yellow fever vaccine.

This clonotype was seen at least ten times. The chain links TRBV4-1 to TRBJ2-5, with D perhaps TRBD2 (6 bases). CDR1 is MGHRA and CDR2 is YSYEKL in the germline V gene. The CDR3 contains 13 residues. The germline V and J ends were trimmed by 2 bases and 4 bases, with 8 bases remaining between them. CDR3 region: CASSQWRGETQYF. In DNA, the CDR3 is TGCGCCAGCAGCCAATGGAGGGGAGAGACCCAGTACTTC.

This clonotype has just a few counts. This rearrangement joins TRBV10-3 to TRBJ2-6, with D unclear. This CDR3 region has 15 residues. V was pared by 3 bases and J by 1 base, with 7 bases between. Germline values: CDR1 ENHRY, CDR2 SYGVKD. The CDR3, as DNA: TGTGCCATCAGTGAAAGGGCATCTGGGGCCAACGTCCTGACTTTC. Protein sequence: CAISERASGANVLTF.

This clonotype was counted many times. J is TRBJ2-2 and V is TRBV5-1, with TRBD1 matching 7 bases. J lost 1 base, V lost 4 bases, and 7 bases had no gene match. The CDR3 sequence is 16 residues long. Per germline, CDR1 SGHRS and CDR2 YFSETQ. The CDR3 DNA reads TGCGCCAGCAGCACGACAGGGTATGGGAACACCGGGGAGCTGTTTTTT. This translates into CASSTTGYGNTGELFF. Full variable domain (remainder filled in from reference TRBV5-1 and TRBJ2-2): KAGVTQTPRYLIKTRGQQVTLSCSPISGHRSVSWYQQTPGQGLQFLFEYFSETQRNKGNFPGRFSGRQFSNSRSEMNVSTLELGDSALYLCASSTTGYGNTGELFFGEGSRLTVL.